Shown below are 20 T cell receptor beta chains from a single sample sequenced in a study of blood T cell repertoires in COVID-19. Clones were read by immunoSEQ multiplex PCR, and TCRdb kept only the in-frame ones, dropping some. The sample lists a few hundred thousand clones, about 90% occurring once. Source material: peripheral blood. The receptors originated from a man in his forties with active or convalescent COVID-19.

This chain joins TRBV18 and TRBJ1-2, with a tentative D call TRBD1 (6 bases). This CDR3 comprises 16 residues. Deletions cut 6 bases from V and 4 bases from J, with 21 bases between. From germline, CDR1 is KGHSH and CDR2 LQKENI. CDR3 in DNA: TGTGCCAGCTCTCAAACCGGACAGACAAGCGGCTATGGCTACACCTTC. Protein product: CASSQTGQTSGYGYTF.

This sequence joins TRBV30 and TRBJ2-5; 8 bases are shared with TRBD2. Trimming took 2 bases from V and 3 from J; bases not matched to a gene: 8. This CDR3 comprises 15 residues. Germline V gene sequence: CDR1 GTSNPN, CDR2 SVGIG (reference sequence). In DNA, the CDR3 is TGTGCCTGGAGTTGGGGCGGGGGGCCCGAAGAGACCCAGTACTTC. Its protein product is CAWSWGGGPEETQYF.

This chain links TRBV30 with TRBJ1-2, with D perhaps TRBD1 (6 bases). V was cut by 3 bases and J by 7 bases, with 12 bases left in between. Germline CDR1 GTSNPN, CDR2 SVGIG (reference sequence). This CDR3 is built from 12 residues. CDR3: CAWSTTGFGYTF. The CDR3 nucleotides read TGTGCCTGGAGCACCACAGGGTTTGGCTACACCTTC.

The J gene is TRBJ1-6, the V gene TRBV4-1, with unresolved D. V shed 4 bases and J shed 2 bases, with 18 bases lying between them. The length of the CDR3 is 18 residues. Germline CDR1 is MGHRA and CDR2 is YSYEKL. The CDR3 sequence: CASSPRSLGGPYNSPLHF. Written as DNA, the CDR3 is TGCGCCAGCAGCCCCCGTTCCCTCGGAGGGCCCTATAATTCACCCCTCCACTTT.

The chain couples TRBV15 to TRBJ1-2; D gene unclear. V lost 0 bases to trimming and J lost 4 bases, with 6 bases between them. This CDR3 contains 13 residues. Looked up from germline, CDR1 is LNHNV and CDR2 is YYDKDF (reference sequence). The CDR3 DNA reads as TGTGCCACCAGCAGAGATTCCCTCTATGGCTACACCTTC. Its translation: CATSRDSLYGYTF.

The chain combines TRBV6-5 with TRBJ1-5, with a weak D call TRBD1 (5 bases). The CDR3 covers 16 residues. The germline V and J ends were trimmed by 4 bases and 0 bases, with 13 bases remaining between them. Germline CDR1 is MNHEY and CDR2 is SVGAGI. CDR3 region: CASSSARGYSNQPQHF. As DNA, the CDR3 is TGTGCCAGCAGTTCGGCTAGGGGTTATAGCAATCAGCCCCAGCATTTT.

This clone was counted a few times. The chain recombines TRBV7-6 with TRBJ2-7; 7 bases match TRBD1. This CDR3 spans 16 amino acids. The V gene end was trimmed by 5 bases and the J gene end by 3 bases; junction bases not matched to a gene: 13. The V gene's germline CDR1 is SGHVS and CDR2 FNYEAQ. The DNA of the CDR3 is TGTGCCAGCAGCCCTAACATCGGGACAGCCGGCTACGAGCAGTACTTC. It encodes CASSPNIGTAGYEQYF.

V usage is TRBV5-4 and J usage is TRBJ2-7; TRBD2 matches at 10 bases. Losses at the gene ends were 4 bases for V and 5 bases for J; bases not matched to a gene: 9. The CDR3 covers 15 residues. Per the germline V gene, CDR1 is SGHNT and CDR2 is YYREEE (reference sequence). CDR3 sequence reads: CASSPVGLAADEQYF. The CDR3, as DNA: TGTGCCAGCAGCCCCGTCGGACTAGCGGCTGACGAGCAGTACTTC.

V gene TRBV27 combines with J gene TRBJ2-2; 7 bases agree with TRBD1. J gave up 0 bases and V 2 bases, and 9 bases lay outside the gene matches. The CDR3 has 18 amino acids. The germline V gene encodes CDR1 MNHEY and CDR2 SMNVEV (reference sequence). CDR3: CASSLQGTETSNTGELFF. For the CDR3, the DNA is TGTGCCAGCAGTTTACAGGGGACAGAAACCTCGAACACCGGGGAGCTGTTTTTT.

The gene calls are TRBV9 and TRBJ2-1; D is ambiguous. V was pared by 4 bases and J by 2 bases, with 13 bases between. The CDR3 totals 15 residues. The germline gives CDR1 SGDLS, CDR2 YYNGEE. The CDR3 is CASSLTSATYNEQFF. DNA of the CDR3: TGTGCCAGCAGCCTCACATCTGCCACCTACAATGAGCAGTTCTTC. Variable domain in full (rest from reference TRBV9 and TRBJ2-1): DSGVTQTPKHLITATGQRVTLRCSPRSGDLSVYWYQQSLDQGLQFLIQYYNGEERAKGNILERFSAQQFPDLHSELNLSSLELGDSALYFCASSLTSATYNEQFFGPGTRLTVL.

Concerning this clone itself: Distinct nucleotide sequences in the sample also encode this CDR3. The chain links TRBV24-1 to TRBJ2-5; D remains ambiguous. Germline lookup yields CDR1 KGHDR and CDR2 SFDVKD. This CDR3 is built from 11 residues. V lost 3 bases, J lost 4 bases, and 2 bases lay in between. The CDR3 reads CATSDRETQYF. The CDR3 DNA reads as TGTGCCACCAGTGATCGAGAGACCCAGTACTTC.

The CDR3 bases are TGTGCCAGCAGCCACGACCCGGGACAGGGAGGTCAGCCCCAGCATTTT. Translated, it gives CASSHDPGQGGQPQHF. The V gene is TRBV4-2, the J gene TRBJ1-5, with TRBD1 identical over 9 bases. Germline V lookup: CDR1 LGHNA, CDR2 YNFKEQ. Germline trimming cut 3 bases from V and 6 bases from J; bases unmatched to any gene: 9. This CDR3 has 16 residues.

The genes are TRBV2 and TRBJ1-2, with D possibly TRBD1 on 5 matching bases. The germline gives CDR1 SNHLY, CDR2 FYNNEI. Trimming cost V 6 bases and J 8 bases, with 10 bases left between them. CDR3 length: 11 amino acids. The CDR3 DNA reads TGTGCCAGCAGGGGACTCCGGGGCTACACCTTC. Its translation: CASRGLRGYTF.

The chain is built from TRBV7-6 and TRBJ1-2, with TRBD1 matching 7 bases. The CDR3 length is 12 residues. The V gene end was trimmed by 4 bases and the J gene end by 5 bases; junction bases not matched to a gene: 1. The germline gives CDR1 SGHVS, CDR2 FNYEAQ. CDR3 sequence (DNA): TGTGCCAGCAGCTCGACAGGGTATGGCTACACCTTC. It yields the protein CASSSTGYGYTF.

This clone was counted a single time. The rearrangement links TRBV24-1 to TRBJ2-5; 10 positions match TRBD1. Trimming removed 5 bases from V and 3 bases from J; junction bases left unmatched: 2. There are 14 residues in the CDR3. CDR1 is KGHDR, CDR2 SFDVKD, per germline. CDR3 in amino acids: CATSATGGEETQYF. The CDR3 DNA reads TGTGCCACCAGTGCGACAGGGGGCGAAGAGACCCAGTACTTC.

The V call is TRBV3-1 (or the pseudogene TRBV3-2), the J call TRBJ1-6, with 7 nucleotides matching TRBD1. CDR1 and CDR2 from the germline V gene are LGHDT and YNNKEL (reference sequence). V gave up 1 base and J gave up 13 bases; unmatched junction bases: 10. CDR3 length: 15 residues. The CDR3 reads CASSQGTGSLLPLHF. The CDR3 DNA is TGTGCCAGCAGCCAAGGGACAGGTAGCCTTCTCCCCCTCCACTTT.

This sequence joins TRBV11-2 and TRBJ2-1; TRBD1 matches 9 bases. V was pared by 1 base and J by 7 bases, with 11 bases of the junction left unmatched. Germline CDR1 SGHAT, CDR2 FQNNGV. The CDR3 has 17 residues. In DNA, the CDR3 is TGTGCCAGCAGCTTAGGAAGGGCGGGACAGGGTGTTAATGAGCAGTTCTTC. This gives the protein CASSLGRAGQGVNEQFF.

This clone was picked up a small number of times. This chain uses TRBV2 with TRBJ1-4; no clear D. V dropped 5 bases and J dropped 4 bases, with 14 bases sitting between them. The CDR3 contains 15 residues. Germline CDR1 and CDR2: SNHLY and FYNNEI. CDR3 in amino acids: CASSLTHRDNEKLFF. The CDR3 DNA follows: TGTGCCAGCAGTTTGACTCACCGTGATAATGAAAAACTGTTTTTT.

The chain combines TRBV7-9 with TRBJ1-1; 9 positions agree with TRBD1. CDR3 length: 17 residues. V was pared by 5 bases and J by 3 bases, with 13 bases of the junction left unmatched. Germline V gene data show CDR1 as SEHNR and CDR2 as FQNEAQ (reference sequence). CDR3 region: CASSPSHGQGIDTEAFF. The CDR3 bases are TGTGCCAGCAGCCCCTCGCACGGACAGGGGATTGACACTGAAGCTTTCTTT.

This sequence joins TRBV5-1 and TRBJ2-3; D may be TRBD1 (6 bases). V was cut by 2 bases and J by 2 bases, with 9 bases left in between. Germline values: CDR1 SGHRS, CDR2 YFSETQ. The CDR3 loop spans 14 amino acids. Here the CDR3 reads CASSLWGPTDTQYF. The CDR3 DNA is TGCGCCAGCAGCTTATGGGGGCCCACAGATACGCAGTATTTT. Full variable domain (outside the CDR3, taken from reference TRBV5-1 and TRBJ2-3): KAGVTQTPRYLIKTRGQQVTLSCSPISGHRSVSWYQQTPGQGLQFLFEYFSETQRNKGNFPGRFSGRQFSNSRSEMNVSTLELGDSALYLCASSLWGPTDTQYFGPGTRLTVL.